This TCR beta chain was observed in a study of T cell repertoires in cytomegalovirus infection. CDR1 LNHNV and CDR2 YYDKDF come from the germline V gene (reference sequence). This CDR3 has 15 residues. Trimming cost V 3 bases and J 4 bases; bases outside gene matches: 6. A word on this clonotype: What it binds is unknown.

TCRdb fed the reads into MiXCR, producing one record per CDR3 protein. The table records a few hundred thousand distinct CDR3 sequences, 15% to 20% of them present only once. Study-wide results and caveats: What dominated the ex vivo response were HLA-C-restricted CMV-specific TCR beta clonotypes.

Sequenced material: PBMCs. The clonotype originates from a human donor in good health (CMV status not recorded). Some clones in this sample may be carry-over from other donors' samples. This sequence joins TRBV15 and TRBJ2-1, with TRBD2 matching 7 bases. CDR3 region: CATSRWASGYNEQFF. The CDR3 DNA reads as TGTGCCACCAGCAGGTGGGCTAGCGGTTACAATGAGCAGTTCTTC.